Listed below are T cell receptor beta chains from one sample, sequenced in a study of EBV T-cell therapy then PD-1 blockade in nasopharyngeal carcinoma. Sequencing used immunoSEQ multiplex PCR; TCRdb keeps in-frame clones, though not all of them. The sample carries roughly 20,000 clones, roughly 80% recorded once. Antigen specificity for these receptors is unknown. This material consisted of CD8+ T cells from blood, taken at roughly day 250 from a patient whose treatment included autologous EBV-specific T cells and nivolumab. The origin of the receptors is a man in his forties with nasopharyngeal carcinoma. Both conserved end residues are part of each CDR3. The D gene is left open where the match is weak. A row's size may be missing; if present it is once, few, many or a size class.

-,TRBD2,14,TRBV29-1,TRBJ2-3,TGCAGCGGTTATAGCGGGGGAGGTACAGATACGCAGTATTTT,CSGYSGGGTDTQYF
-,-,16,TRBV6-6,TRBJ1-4,TGTGCCAGCAGTTACGTGGAGGCACCAACTAATGAAAAACTGTTTTTT,CASSYVEAPTNEKLFF
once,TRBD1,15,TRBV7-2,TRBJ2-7,TGTGCCAGCAGCGTAGACAGGGGGCTATACTACGAGCAGTACTTC,CASSVDRGLYYEQYF
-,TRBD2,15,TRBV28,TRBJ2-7,TGTGCCAGCAGCCCTAGCGGGGGGAGCTCCTACGAGCAGTACTTC,CASSPSGGSSYEQYF
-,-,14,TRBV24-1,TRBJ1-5,TGTGCCACCAGTGATTTTCCCGGGGATCAGCCCCAGCATTTT,CATSDFPGDQPQHF
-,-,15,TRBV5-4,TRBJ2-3,TGTGCCAGCCGGGACACTAAAACTAGCACAGATACGCAGTATTTT,CASRDTKTSTDTQYF
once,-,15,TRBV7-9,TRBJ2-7,TGTGCCAGCAGCAAAGCTCGCGCAACCTCCTACGAGCAGTACTTC,CASSKARATSYEQYF
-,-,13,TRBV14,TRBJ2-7,TGTGCCAGCAGCCACCGGGACACCTACGAGCAGTACTTC,CASSHRDTYEQYF
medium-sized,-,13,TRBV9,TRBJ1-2,TGTGCCAGCAGCGTAGGCGGAGACTATGGCTACACCTTC,CASSVGGDYGYTF
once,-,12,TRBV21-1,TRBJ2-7,TGTGCCAGCGGGACAGAGGGGCACGAGCAGTACTTC,CASGTEGHEQYF
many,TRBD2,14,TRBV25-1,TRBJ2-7,TGTGCCAGCATGGGGGGGGACGCCTACCACGAGCAGTACTTC,CASMGGDAYHEQYF
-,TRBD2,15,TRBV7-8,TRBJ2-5,TGTGCCAGCAGCTGGGGAGCGGGGCGGGGGGAGACCCAGTACTTC,CASSWGAGRGETQYF
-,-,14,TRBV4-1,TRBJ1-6,TGCGCCAGCAGCCTCGGGACGATCAATTCACCCCTCCACTTT,CASSLGTINSPLHF
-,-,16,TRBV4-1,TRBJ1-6,TGCGCCAGCAGCCAAGATGGAACAGGGAAGAATTCACCCCTCCACTTT,CASSQDGTGKNSPLHF
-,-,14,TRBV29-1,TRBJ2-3,TGCAGCGTTGAAGGGACAGGCCTAGCGCGTACGCAGTATTTT,CSVEGTGLARTQYF
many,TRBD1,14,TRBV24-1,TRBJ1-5,TGTGCCACCAGTGACCGGACAGGGGCTCAGCCCCAGCATTTT,CATSDRTGAQPQHF
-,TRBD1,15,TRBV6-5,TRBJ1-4,TGTGCCAGCAGTTTCGGGACAGGGAGTAATGAAAAACTGTTTTTT,CASSFGTGSNEKLFF
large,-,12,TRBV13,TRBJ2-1,TGTGCCAGCAGGATGGGAGGGGGCGAGCAGTTCTTC,CASRMGGGEQFF
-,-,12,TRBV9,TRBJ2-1,TGTGCCAGCGGTGGGACCTACAATGAGCAGTTCTTC,CASGGTYNEQFF
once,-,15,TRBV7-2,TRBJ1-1,TGTGCCAGCAGCTTAGTGCAGGGCGTTGGCACTGAAGCTTTCTTT,CASSLVQGVGTEAFF
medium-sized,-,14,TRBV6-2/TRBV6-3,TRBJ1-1,TGTGCCAGTAGTACTGGACACCCGAACACTGAAGCTTTCTTT,CASSTGHPNTEAFF
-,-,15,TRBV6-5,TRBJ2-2,TGTGCCAGCAGTTACGGGGGGGGCGGCACCGGGGAGCTGTTTTTT,CASSYGGGGTGELFF
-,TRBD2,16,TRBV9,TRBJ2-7,TGTGCCAGCAGCGTAGGGGGTAGCGGGGGCTTCTACGAGCAGTACTTC,CASSVGGSGGFYEQYF
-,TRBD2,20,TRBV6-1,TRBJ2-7,TGTGCCAGCAGTGAAGTTCCGACTAGCGGGGGGGTATTGCCCTCCTACGAGCAGTACTTC,CASSEVPTSGGVLPSYEQYF
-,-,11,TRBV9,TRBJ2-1,TGTGCCAGCAGCCTATACAATGAGCAGTTCTTC,CASSLYNEQFF
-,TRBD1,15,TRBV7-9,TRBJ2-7,TGTGCCAGCAGCCCGGGGAGGACAGGGGCATACGAGCAGTACTTC,CASSPGRTGAYEQYF
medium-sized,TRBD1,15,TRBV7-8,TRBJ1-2,TGTGCCAGCAGCTTAGGGACAGGGGGTAACTATGGCTACACCTTC,CASSLGTGGNYGYTF
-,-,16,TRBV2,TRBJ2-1,TGTGCCAGCAGCGCCGTCTCTAGCGTCACCTACAATGAGCAGTTCTTC,CASSAVSSVTYNEQFF
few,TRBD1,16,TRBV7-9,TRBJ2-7,TGTGCCAGCAGCTCACTAGGGGGCTCGACCCACTACGAGCAGTACTTC,CASSSLGGSTHYEQYF
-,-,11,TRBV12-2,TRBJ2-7,TGTGCAAGTCGAAAAAGCGGCGAGCAGTACTTC,CASRKSGEQYF
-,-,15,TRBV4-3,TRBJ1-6,TGCGCCAGCAGCCATTCTGAACCCTATAATTCACCCCTCCACTTT,CASSHSEPYNSPLHF
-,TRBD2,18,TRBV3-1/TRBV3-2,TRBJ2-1,TGTGCCAGCAGCCAGACCCTCCGAAGGCTAGCGGGGGACAATGAGCAGTTCTTC,CASSQTLRRLAGDNEQFF
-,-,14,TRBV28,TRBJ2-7,TGTGCCAGCCTCATACCGGGACTCTCCTACGAGCAGTACTTC,CASLIPGLSYEQYF
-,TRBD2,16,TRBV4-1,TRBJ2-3,TGCGCCAGCAGCCGGACTAGCGGGGGGTTTACAGATACGCAGTATTTT,CASSRTSGGFTDTQYF
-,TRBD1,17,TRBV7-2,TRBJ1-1,TGTGCCAGCAGCGCGACTGTGCCGGGACAGGGGAAGGGTGAAGCTTTCTTT,CASSATVPGQGKGEAFF
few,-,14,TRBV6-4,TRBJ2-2,TGTGCCAGCAGTCCGACAGGGAACACCGGGGAGCTGTTTTTT,CASSPTGNTGELFF
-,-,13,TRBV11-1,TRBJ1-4,TGTGCCAGCAGCCTTCGGTCTAATGAAAAACTGTTTTTT,CASSLRSNEKLFF
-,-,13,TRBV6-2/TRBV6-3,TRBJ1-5,TGTGCCAGCAGTCCCGGGGGTTCCCGGGCCCAGCATTTT,CASSPGGSRAQHF
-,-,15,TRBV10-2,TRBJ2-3,TGCGCCAGCAGTGAGGGGCTAACCCTCCCCCATACGCAGTATTTT,CASSEGLTLPHTQYF
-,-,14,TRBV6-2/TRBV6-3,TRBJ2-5,TGTGCCAGCAGTTATCTTCCGTACCAAGAGACCCAGTACTTC,CASSYLPYQETQYF